The entry that follows covers one TCR beta chain sequence. This sample stems from a study of blood T cell repertoires in COVID-19. Study context: Sites across the United States, Italy and Spain contributed samples from acute and convalescent COVID-19.

Using immunoSEQ multiplex PCR, the repertoire was profiled, and TCRdb retains in-frame clones only, with some absent. Of 65,000 to 75,000 clones listed, 80% to 90% are singletons. CDR1 and CDR2 from the germline V gene are SGHDN and FVKESK. Trimming took off 4 bases at V and 1 base at J, with 7 bases between the two ends. There are 13 residues in the CDR3. The sample was peripheral blood. The chain carries TRBV14 and TRBJ2-5, with D unresolved. The sequence was obtained from a man aged 45 to 65 with active COVID-19. CDR3 nucleotide sequence: TGTGCCAGCAGCCCCGGTAGCCAAGAGACCCAGTACTTC. Protein sequence: CASSPGSQETQYF.